The source of this T cell receptor beta chain is a study of vaccination effects on CD4 cells after COVID-19. Study-wide background: The post-vaccine samples were taken, at the median, 72 days after the second dose.

Here immunoSEQ multiplex PCR was the method, and the copy in TCRdb shows in-frame clones only, minus some. This table has approximately 70,000 clones, approximately 81% appearing once. The ViraFEST assay expanded antigen-specific CD4+ T cells with viral peptide pools before sequencing. Subsequent to a culture period of 10 to 11 days, CD4+ T cells were isolated. As their vaccination, participants received two doses of either BNT162b2 or mRNA-1273. In culture with 10 IU/ml IL-2 and about 10 ug/ml peptides, PBMC were grown at a few million per well. To note about this clone: Antigen specificity is unknown.

Germline CDR1 and CDR2: MNHNS and SASEGT. This CDR3 contains 12 residues. Deletions cut 2 bases from V and 5 bases from J, with 6 bases between. This receptor was identified in a human donor who received a COVID-19 vaccine. The sample was CD4+ T cells from PBMCs cultured with HCoV-229E spike peptides, taken after COVID-19 vaccination. V and J are TRBV6-1 and TRBJ2-5, with no clear D. The CDR3 spells CASSEYIETQYF. Here the CDR3 DNA reads TGTGCCAGCAGTGAATATATCGAGACCCAGTACTTC.